The sequence of this TCR beta chain was determined in a study of T-cell memory formation after mild COVID-19. In TCRdb, the 5' RACE reads were re-called with MiXCR into one record per CDR3 protein. The sample contains some 300,000 distinct CDR3 sequences, approximately 22% of which appear only once. The CDR3 totals 15 residues. The V gene lost 4 bases and the J gene lost 1 base, with 13 bases spanning the gap. Germline CDR1 reads SGHAT; CDR2 reads FQNNGV. Material: PBMCs or a T cell subset sorted from them (not recorded which). The clonotype was recovered from a man between 18 and 35 years old who had mild COVID-19 (a few samples of this study predate the infection). Cell type and time point are not known. The gene calls are TRBV11-2 and TRBJ1-2; D gene uncertain. For the CDR3, the DNA is TGTGCCAGCAGCTCCGACCGACGGGATAACTATGGCTACACCTTC. Encoded protein: CASSSDRRDNYGYTF.